These T cell receptor beta chains were read from a single sample in a study of T cells after yellow fever vaccination. From the 5' RACE reads, TCRdb called clonotypes with MiXCR, one entry per CDR3 protein. This sample has 250,000 to 400,000 distinct CDR3 sequences, with 3.5% to 4.5% found just once. The input for sequencing was PBMCs, taken 15 days after the yellow fever booster vaccination. These receptors originate from a man aged 18 to 29 who received the YFV17D yellow fever vaccine. CDR3s include the opening cysteine and the closing phenylalanine or tryptophan. A D gene is named only where the DNA matches it firmly. The listing skips clone size in some rows; elsewhere it reads once, few, many or a size class.

d_call clone_size j_call v_call cdr3_nt cdr3_aa
TRBD2 few TRBJ2-1 TRBV7-8 TGTGCCAGCACCCCACGGCGAGGGAGGTGGGGGGGATCCTACAATGAGCAGTTCTTC CASTPRRGRWGGSYNEQFF
TRBD2 few TRBJ2-3 TRBV29-1 TGCAGCGTTGAAGTGAGCCCTGCTGGGGGGGTCCCAGATACGCAGTATTTT CSVEVSPAGGVPDTQYF
. . TRBJ1-5 TRBV4-1 TGCGCCAGCAGCCAAGGAGTGGGCAATCAGCCCCAGCATTTT CASSQGVGNQPQHF
. few TRBJ1-5 TRBV12-3/TRBV12-4 TGTGCCAGCAGTTCAGGGACATATCAGCCCCAGCATTTT CASSSGTYQPQHF
. few TRBJ2-5 TRBV7-6 TGTGCCAGCAGCCAACAGTACCAAGAGACCCAGTACTTC CASSQQYQETQYF
. few TRBJ1-5 TRBV5-4 TGTGCCAGCAGCTTGGGGGGAGTTCAGCCCCAGCATTTT CASSLGGVQPQHF
. few TRBJ2-3 TRBV7-6 TGTGCCAGCAGCCCACGGGACATTAGTACGCAGTATTTT CASSPRDISTQYF
. few TRBJ2-5 TRBV7-6 TGTGCCAGCAGCTTAGAGACTGGCGGGGAGACCCAGTACTTC CASSLETGGETQYF
TRBD1 many TRBJ2-5 TRBV20-1 TGCAGTGCCCAAAGACGGACAGGAAGAATGGAGACCCAGTACTTC CSAQRRTGRMETQYF
TRBD1 few TRBJ1-2 TRBV27 TGTGCCAGCAGTTACACAGGGGCCGACGGCTACACCTTC CASSYTGADGYTF
TRBD2 . TRBJ2-5 TRBV30 TGTGCCTGGGGGCGGGGGGGCGCAGAGACCCAGTACTTC CAWGRGGAETQYF
. . TRBJ2-3 TRBV29-1 TGCAGCGTTGATAGCACAGGCACAGATACGCAGTATTTT CSVDSTGTDTQYF
TRBD2 . TRBJ2-3 TRBV20-1 TGCAGTGCTAGAGGTCGAGCGGGGAGCACAGATACGCAGTATTTT CSARGRAGSTDTQYF
. . TRBJ2-5 TRBV9 TGTGCCAGCAGCTCCCGCCGGGGGGAGACCCAGTACTTC CASSSRRGETQYF
. many TRBJ1-4 TRBV4-1 TGCGCCAGCAGCCAAGCAACGGGACTGACTAATGAAAAACTGTTTTTT CASSQATGLTNEKLFF
TRBD1 few TRBJ1-4 TRBV20-1 TGCAGTGCGCATTCAACAGGGGAACTGTTTTTT CSAHSTGELFF
. few TRBJ1-5 TRBV20-1 TGCAGTGCTAGGGGGCAGATTAATCAGCCCCAGCATTTT CSARGQINQPQHF
. . TRBJ1-5 TRBV20-1 TGCAGTGCTAGAGAGGGGATACAGCGCAATCAGCCCCAGCATTTT CSAREGIQRNQPQHF
. many TRBJ2-3 TRBV24-1 TGTGCCACCAGTGAAGGCGGGCCAGATACGCAGTATTTT CATSEGGPDTQYF
. many TRBJ1-6 TRBV9 TGTGCCAGCAGCGTGGGGGAGTCCTATAATTCACCCCTCCACTTT CASSVGESYNSPLHF
. many TRBJ1-6 TRBV7-9 TGTGCCAGCAGCTTAGGCCGAAACAGGCCTTCACCCCTCCACTTT CASSLGRNRPSPLHF
TRBD1 many TRBJ2-3 TRBV7-2 TGTGCCAGCAGCCCCTCAAACAGGGGTGGTACGCAGTATTTT CASSPSNRGGTQYF
TRBD2 many TRBJ2-3 TRBV10-3 TGTGCCATCAGTGAGCCGGGGACTAGAGATGGAGTCACGCAGTATTTT CAISEPGTRDGVTQYF
TRBD1 many TRBJ1-6 TRBV2 TGTGCCACTTCACCTAGGGGGCTAGGTGATTCACCCCTCCACTTT CATSPRGLGDSPLHF
. . TRBJ1-2 TRBV7-2 TGTGCCAGCAGCTTCTGGGATGGCTACACCTTC CASSFWDGYTF
. . TRBJ1-2 TRBV7-2 TGTGCCAGCAGCCCACCCTCGACAGTTCTAGGTGGCTACACCTTC CASSPPSTVLGGYTF
TRBD1 many TRBJ1-2 TRBV6-5 TGTGCCAGCAGTCCAAAGACAGGGGACTACTATGGCTACACCTTC CASSPKTGDYYGYTF
. many TRBJ1-3 TRBV7-2 TGTGCCAGCAGCTTAGGGGGGCCCGCCTCTGGAAACACCATATATTTT CASSLGGPASGNTIYF
. many TRBJ1-5 TRBV12-3/TRBV12-4 TGTGCCAGCAGTAGAGCAGGGCCCTACCAGCCCCAGCATTTT CASSRAGPYQPQHF
TRBD2 few TRBJ2-1 TRBV28 TGTGCCAGCAGTTTAATTCCCCAGCGGGGGGGCATTCGAAATGAGCAGTTCTTC CASSLIPQRGGIRNEQFF
. many TRBJ1-3 TRBV2 TGTGCCAGCAGGGTCGGGCCATCCTCTGGAAACACCATATATTTT CASRVGPSSGNTIYF
. few TRBJ2-5 TRBV5-1 TGCGCCAGCAGACCGTTAGGCTCTGGGGGAGAGACCCAGTACTTC CASRPLGSGGETQYF
. many TRBJ1-1 TRBV13 TGTGCCAGCAGCTTTCTCGCTGAAGCTTTCTTT CASSFLAEAFF
. few TRBJ1-5 TRBV10-3 TGTGCCATCAGTGAGCTCCATGGTCAGCCCCAGCATTTT CAISELHGQPQHF
. . TRBJ1-5 TRBV15 TGTGCCACCAGCTGGCACTTGGAGCCCCAGCATTTT CATSWHLEPQHF
. few TRBJ1-1 TRBV10-3 TGTGCCGCCCGACCGCCAGTTGGTTACACTGAAGCTTTCTTT CAARPPVGYTEAFF
. many TRBJ1-5 TRBV6-2/TRBV6-3 TGTGCCAGCAGTCCTCAGGGTGGGAATCAGCCCCAGCATTTT CASSPQGGNQPQHF
. . TRBJ2-1 TRBV24-1 TGTGCCACCAGTGAGGGGCCTACAGGGACCCTTGGGTACAATGAGCAGTTCTTC CATSEGPTGTLGYNEQFF
. few TRBJ1-6 TRBV5-6 TGTGCCAGCAGCTCCGGCCGGGGTAATTCACCCCTCCACTTT CASSSGRGNSPLHF
. few TRBJ2-4 TRBV6-5 TGTGCCAGCAGTTACTCTTGGGGGGCGCAATGGAACATTCAGTACTTC CASSYSWGAQWNIQYF